These 5 T cell receptor beta chains originate from one sample sequenced in a study of read filtering for tumor transcriptome and immune sequencing. The library was built from approximately 400 ng RNA with molecular barcoded adaptors for alpha/delta and beta/gamma chains. One entry per CDR3 protein results from TCRdb running MiXCR on the reads. In the table there are tens of thousands of distinct CDR3 sequences, around 21% of which are singletons. The specimen was a population of CD138-negative cells sorted from bone marrow. These receptors originate from a donor aged 40 or over with multiple myeloma.

This clonotype was picked up many times. V gene TRBV19 combines with J gene TRBJ1-1; D possibly corresponds to TRBD1 (5 bases). CDR3 length equals 14 residues. Looked up from germline, CDR1 is LNHDA and CDR2 is SQIVND (reference sequence). V dropped 3 bases and J dropped 4 bases, with 12 bases sitting between them. The CDR3 DNA reads as TGTGCCAGTAGTATCCAGGGAAGGGGCACTGAAGCTTTCTTT. The encoded protein is CASSIQGRGTEAFF.

This clonotype appeared many times. The CDR3 protein is CSAATGGAHEQYF. The DNA for the CDR3 is TGCAGTGCTGCGACAGGGGGCGCGCACGAGCAGTACTTC. The rearrangement joins TRBV20-1 to TRBJ2-7; 10 bases align to TRBD1. Germline-derived CDR1 and CDR2 are DFQATT and SNEGSKA (reference sequence). Trimming cost V 5 bases and J 5 bases; bases outside gene matches: 6. The CDR3 runs 13 residues.

This clonotype was seen repeatedly, ten times or more. The rearrangement uses TRBV10-3 and TRBJ2-6; D call uncertain. CDR3 length equals 13 residues. Germline V gene lookup returns CDR1 ENHRY and CDR2 SYGVKD. V dropped 4 bases and J dropped 3 bases, with 4 bases sitting between them. The CDR3 spells CAISVVGANVLTF. DNA of the CDR3: TGTGCCATCAGTGTGGTTGGGGCCAACGTCCTGACTTTC.

The sample holds many counts of this clonotype. This chain uses TRBV15 with TRBJ1-5; no reliable D call. V dropped 3 bases and J dropped 6 bases, with 18 bases sitting between them. Germline CDR1 and CDR2: LNHNV and YYDKDF (reference sequence). The CDR3 runs to 16 residues. This CDR3 is CATSRLPGGSGQPQHF. The CDR3 region has the DNA TGTGCCACCAGCAGGCTACCAGGAGGGTCCGGTCAGCCCCAGCATTTT. Full variable domain (rest looked up from reference TRBV15 and TRBJ1-5): DAMVIQNPRYQVTQFGKPVTLSCSQTLNHNVMYWYQQKSSQAPKLLFHYYDKDFNNEADTPDNFQSRRPNTSFCFLDIRSPGLGDTAMYLCATSRLPGGSGQPQHFGDGTRLSIL.

This rearrangement joins TRBV5-4 to TRBJ2-6; the D is unclear. CDR1 is SGHNT and CDR2 is YYREEE in the germline V gene (reference sequence). CDR3 length: 14 residues. V lost 5 bases and J lost 0, with 6 bases in between. The CDR3 coding sequence is TGTGCCAGCAGGCAAGCCTCTGGGGCCAACGTCCTGACTTTC. This gives the protein CASRQASGANVLTF.